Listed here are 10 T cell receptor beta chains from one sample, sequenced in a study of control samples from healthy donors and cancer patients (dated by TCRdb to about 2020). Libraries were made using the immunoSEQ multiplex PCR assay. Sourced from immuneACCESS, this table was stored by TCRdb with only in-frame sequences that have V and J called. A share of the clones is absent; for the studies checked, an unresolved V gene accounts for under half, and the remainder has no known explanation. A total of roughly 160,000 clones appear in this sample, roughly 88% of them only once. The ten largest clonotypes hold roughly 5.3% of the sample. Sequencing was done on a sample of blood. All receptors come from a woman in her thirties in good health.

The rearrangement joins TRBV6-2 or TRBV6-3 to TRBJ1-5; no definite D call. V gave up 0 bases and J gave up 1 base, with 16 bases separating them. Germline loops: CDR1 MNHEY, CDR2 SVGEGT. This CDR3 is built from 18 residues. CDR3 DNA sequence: TGTGCCAGCAGTTACTCGAATCGGGCAGGTCGGAGCAATCAGCCCCAGCATTTT. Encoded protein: CASSYSNRAGRSNQPQHF.

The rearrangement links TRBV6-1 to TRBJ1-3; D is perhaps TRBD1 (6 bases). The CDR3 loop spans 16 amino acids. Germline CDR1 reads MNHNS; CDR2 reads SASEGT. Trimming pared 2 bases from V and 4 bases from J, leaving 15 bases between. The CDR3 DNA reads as TGTGCCAGCAGTGAAATTGGGACACCATTGGGAAACACCATATATTTT. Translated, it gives CASSEIGTPLGNTIYF.

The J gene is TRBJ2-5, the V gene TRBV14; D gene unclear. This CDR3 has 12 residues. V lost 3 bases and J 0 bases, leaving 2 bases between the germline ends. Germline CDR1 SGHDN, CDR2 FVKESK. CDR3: CASSQYQETQYF. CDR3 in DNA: TGTGCCAGCAGCCAGTACCAAGAGACCCAGTACTTC.

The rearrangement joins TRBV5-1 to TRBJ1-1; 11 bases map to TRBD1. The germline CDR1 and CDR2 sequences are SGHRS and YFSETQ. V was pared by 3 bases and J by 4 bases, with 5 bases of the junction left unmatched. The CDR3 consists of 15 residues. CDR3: CASSSPGTGGTEAFF. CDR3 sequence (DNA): TGCGCCAGCAGCTCCCCCGGGACAGGGGGCACTGAAGCTTTCTTT.

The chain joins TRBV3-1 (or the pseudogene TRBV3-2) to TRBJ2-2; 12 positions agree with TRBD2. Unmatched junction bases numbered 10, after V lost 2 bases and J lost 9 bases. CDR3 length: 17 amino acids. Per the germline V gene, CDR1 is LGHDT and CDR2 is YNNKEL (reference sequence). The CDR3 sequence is CASSQLGLAGGIRELFF. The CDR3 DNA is TGTGCCAGCAGCCAACTTGGGCTAGCGGGAGGGATAAGGGAGCTGTTTTTT.

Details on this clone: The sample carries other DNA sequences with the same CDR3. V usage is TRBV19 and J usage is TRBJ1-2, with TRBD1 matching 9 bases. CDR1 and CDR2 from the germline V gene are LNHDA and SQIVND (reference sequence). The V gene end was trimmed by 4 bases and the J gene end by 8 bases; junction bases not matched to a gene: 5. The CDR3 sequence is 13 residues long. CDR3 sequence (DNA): TGTGCCAGTAGTACCACAGGGGGCGGAGGCTACACCTTC. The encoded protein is CASSTTGGGGYTF.

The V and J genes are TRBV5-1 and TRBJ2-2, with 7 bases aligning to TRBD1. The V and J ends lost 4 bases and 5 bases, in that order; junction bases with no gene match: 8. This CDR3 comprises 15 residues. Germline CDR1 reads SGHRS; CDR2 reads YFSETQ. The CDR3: CASSTTGFGTGELFF. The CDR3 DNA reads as TGCGCCAGCAGCACGACAGGGTTCGGGACCGGGGAGCTGTTTTTT.

DNA of the CDR3: TGTGCCAGCAGAACTAACCAGGGGGGCGCTGAAGCTTTCTTT. Residues: CASRTNQGGAEAFF. This rearrangement joins TRBV27 to TRBJ1-1; 7 nucleotides align to TRBD1. The length of the CDR3 is 14 residues. V lost 6 bases to trimming and J lost 6 bases; unmatched junction nucleotides: 10. CDR1 MNHEY and CDR2 SMNVEV come from the germline V gene (reference sequence).

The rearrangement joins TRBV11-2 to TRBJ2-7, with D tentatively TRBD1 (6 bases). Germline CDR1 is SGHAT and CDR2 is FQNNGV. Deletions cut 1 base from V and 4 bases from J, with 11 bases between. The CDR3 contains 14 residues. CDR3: CASSLGQGLYEQYV. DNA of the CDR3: TGTGCCAGCAGCTTAGGGCAGGGGCTTTACGAGCAGTACGTC.

The CDR3 DNA follows: TGCAGCGTTGAAAGGGCAGTCACTGAAGCTTTCTTT. Protein product: CSVERAVTEAFF. V is TRBV29-1 and J is TRBJ1-1; D gene ambiguous. The CDR3 has 12 residues. V shed 2 bases and J shed 4 bases, with 8 bases lying between them. Germline assignment: CDR1 SQVTM and CDR2 ANQGSEA.